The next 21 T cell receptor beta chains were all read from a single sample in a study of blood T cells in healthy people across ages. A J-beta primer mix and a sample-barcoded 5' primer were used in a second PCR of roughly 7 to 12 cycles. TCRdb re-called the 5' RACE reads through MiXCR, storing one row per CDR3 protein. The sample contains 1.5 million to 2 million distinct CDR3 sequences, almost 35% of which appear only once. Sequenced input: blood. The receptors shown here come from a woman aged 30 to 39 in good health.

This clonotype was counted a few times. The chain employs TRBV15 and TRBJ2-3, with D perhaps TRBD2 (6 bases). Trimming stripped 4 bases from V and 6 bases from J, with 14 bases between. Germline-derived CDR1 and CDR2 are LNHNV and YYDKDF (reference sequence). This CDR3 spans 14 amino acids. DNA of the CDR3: TGTGCCACCAGCACCGAGGGGAGCGGGGATACGCAGTATTTT. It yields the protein CATSTEGSGDTQYF.

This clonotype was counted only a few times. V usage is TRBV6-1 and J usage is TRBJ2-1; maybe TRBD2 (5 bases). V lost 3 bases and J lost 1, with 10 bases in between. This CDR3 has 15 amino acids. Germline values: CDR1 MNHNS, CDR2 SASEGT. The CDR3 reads CASSDASLSYNEQFF. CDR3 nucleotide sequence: TGTGCCAGCAGTGATGCTAGCCTTTCCTACAATGAGCAGTTCTTC.

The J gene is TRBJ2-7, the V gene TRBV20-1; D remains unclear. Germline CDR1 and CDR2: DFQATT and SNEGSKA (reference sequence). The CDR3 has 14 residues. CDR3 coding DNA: TGCAGCCTCCTGAATCTCCGTCGGTCCTACGAGCAGTACTTC. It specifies CSLLNLRRSYEQYF.

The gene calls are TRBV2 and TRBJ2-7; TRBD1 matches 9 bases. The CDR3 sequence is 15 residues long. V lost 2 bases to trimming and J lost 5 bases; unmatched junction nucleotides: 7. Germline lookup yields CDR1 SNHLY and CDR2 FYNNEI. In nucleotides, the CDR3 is TGTGCCAGCAGTGAACAGGGACAGGGTGTCAACGAGCAGTACTTC. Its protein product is CASSEQGQGVNEQYF.

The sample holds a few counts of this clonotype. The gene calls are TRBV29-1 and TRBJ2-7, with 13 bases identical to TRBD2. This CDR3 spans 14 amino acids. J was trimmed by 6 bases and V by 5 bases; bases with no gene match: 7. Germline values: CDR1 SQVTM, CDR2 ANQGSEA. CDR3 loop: CSVSTSGRGGEQYF. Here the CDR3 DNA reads TGCAGCGTTTCCACTAGCGGGAGGGGGGGCGAGCAGTACTTC.

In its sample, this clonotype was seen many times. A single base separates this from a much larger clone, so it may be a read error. CDR3 DNA sequence: TGTGCCAGCAGCCAAATCTACGAGCAGTACTTC. Its protein product is CASSQIYEQYF. The chain combines TRBV7-2 with TRBJ2-7; D remains ambiguous. V was pared by 5 bases and J by 3 bases, with 5 bases between. Germline loops: CDR1 SGHTA, CDR2 FQGNSA. The CDR3 consists of 11 residues.

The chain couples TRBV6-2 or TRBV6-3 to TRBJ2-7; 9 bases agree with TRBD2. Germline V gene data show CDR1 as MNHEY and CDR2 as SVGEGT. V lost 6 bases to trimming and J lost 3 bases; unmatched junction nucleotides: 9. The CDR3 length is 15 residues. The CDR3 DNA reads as TGTGCCAGCAGACTAGCGGGCCTATTTCACTACGAGCAGTACTTC. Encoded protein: CASRLAGLFHYEQYF.

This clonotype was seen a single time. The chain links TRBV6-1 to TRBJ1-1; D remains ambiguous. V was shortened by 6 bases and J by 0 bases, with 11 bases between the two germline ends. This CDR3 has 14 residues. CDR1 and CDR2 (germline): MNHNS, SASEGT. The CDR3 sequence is CASRTWDLNTEAFF. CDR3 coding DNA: TGTGCCAGCAGAACGTGGGATTTGAACACTGAAGCTTTCTTT.

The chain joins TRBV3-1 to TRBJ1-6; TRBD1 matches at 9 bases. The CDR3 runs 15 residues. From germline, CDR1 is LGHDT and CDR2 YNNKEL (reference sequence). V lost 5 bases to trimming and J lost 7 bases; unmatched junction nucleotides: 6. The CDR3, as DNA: TGTGCCAGCAGCAACCAGGACAGGGGAAATTCACCCCTCCACTTT. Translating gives CASSNQDRGNSPLHF. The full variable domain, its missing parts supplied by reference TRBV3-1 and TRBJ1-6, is DTAVSQTPKYLVTQMGNDKSIKCEQNLGHDTMYWYKQDSKKFLKIMFSYNNKELIINETVPNRFSPKSPDKAHLNLHINSLELGDSAVYFCASSNQDRGNSPLHFGNGTRLTVT.

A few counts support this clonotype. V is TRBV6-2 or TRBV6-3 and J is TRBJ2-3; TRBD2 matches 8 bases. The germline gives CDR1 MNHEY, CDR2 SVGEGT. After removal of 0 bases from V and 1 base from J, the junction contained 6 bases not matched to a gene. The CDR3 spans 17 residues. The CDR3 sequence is CASSYSSSGPRTDTQYF. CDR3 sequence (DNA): TGTGCCAGCAGTTACTCGTCTAGCGGGCCCCGCACAGATACGCAGTATTTT.

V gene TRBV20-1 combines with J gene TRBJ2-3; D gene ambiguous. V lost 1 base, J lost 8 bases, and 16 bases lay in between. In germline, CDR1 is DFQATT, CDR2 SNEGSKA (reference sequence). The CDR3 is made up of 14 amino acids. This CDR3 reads CSARAESLPGTQYF. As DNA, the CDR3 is TGCAGTGCTAGAGCCGAGTCACTGCCGGGTACGCAGTATTTT.

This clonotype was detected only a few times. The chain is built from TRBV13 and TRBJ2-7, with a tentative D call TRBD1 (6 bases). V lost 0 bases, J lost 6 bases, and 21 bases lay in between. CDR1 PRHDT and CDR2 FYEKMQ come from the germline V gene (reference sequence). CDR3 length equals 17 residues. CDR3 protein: CASSLGGPRGGEFEQYF. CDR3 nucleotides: TGTGCCAGCAGCTTAGGGGGACCCAGGGGTGGCGAGTTCGAGCAGTACTTC.

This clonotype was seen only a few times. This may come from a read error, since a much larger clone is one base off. The CDR3 coding sequence is TGTGCCAGCAGCTCGACATGGAGCTCCTACAATGAGCAGTTCTTC. It yields the protein CASSSTWSSYNEQFF. The chain recombines TRBV9 with TRBJ2-1; unclear D gene. Germline V lookup: CDR1 SGDLS, CDR2 YYNGEE. The CDR3 covers 15 residues. Trimming shortened V by 4 bases and J by 0 bases, and 11 bases separated the two germline ends. The complete variable domain, with remaining parts taken from reference TRBV9 and TRBJ2-1, reads DSGVTQTPKHLITATGQRVTLRCSPRSGDLSVYWYQQSLDQGLQFLIQYYNGEERAKGNILERFSAQQFPDLHSELNLSSLELGDSALYFCASSSTWSSYNEQFFGPGTRLTVL.

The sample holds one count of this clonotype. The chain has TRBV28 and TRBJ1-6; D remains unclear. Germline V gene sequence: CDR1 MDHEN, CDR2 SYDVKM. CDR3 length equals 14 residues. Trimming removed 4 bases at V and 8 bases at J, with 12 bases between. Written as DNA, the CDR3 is TGTGCCAGCAGTTGGACCACCCCCTATTCACCCCTCCACTTT. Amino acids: CASSWTTPYSPLHF.

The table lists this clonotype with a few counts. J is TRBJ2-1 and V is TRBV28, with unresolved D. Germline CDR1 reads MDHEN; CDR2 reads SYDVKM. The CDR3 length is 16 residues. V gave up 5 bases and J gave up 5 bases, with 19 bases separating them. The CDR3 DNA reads TGTGCCAGCAGTGCCTTAGTCTTGAGTCCCAACAATGAGCAGTTCTTC. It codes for CASSALVLSPNNEQFF. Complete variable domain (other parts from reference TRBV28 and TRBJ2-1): DVKVTQSSRYLVKRTGEKVFLECVQDMDHENMFWYRQDPGLGLRLIYFSYDVKMKEKGDIPEGYSVSREKKERFSLILESASTNQTSMYLCASSALVLSPNNEQFFGPGTRLTVL.

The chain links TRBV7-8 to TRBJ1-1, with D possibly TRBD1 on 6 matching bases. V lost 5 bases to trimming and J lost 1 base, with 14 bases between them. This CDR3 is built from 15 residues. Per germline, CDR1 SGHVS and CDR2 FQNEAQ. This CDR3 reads CASSRGGAENTEAFF. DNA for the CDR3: TGTGCCAGCAGCCGGGGGGGGGCGGAGAACACTGAAGCTTTCTTT.

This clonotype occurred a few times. The CDR3 sequence: CASSLGEGGNTEAFF. In DNA, the CDR3 is TGCGCCAGCAGCCTGGGGGAAGGGGGAAACACTGAAGCTTTCTTT. V usage is TRBV4-1 and J usage is TRBJ1-1; a possible D gene is TRBD1 (6 bases). The CDR3 sequence is 15 residues long. Germline assignment: CDR1 MGHRA and CDR2 YSYEKL. V lost 4 bases and J 2 bases, leaving 14 bases between the germline ends.

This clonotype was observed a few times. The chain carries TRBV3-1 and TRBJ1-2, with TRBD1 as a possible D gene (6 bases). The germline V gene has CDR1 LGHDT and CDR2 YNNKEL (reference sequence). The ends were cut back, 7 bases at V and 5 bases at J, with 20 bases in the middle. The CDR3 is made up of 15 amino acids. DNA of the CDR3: TGTGCCAGCACCCTAGCGGCGGGGACAAATTATGGCTACACCTTC. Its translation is CASTLAAGTNYGYTF.

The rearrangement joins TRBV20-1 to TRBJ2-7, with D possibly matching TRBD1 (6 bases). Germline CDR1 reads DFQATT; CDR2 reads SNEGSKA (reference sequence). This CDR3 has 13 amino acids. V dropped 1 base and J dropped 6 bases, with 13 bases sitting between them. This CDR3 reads CSARGTGLGEQYF. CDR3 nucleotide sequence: TGCAGTGCTAGAGGAACAGGGTTAGGCGAGCAGTACTTC.

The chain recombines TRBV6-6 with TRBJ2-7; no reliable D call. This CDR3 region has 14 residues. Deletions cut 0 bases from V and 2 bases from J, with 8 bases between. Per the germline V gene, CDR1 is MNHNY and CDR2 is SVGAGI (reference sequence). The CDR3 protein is CASSYSNTAYEQYF. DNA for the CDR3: TGTGCCAGCAGTTACTCGAACACCGCCTACGAGCAGTACTTC.

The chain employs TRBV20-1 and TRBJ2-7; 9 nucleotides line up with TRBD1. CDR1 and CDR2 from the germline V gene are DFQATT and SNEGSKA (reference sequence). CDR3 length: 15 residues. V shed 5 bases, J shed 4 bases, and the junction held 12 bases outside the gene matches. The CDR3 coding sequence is TGCAGTGCTCCGTATCCTCGGACAGGGGTTTACGAGCAGTACTTC. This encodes CSAPYPRTGVYEQYF.